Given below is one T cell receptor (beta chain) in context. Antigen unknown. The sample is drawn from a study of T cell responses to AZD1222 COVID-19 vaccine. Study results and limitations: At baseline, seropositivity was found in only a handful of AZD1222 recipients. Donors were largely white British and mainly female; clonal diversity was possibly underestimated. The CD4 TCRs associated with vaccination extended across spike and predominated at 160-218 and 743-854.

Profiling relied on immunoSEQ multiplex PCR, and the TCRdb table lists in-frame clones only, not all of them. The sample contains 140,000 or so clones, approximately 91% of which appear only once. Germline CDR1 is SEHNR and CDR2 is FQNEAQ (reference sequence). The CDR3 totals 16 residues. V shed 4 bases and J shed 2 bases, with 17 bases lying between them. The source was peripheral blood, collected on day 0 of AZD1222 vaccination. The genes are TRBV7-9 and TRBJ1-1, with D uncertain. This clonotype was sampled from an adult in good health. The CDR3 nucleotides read TGTGCCAGCAGCTCCGTGAGGAGGGTTCATAACACTGAAGCTTTCTTT. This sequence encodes CASSSVRRVHNTEAFF.